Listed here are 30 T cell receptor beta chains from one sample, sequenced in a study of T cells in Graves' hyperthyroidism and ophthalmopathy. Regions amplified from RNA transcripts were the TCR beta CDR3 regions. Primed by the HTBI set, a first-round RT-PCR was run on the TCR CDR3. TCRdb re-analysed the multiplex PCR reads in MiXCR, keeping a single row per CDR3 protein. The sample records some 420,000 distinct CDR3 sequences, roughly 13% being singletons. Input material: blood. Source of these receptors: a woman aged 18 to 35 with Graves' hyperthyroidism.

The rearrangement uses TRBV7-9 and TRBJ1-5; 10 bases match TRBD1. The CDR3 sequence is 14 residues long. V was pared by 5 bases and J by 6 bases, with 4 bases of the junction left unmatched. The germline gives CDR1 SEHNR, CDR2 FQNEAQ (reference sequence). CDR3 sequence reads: CASSQGQGPQPQHF. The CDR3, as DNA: TGTGCCAGCAGCCAGGGACAGGGGCCTCAGCCCCAGCATTTT. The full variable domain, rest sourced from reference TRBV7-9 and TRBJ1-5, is DTGVSQNPRHKITKRGQNVTFRCDPISEHNRLYWYRQTLGQGPEFLTYFQNEAQLEKSRLLSDRFSAERPKGSFSTLEIQRTEQGDSAMYLCASSQGQGPQPQHFGDGTRLSIL.

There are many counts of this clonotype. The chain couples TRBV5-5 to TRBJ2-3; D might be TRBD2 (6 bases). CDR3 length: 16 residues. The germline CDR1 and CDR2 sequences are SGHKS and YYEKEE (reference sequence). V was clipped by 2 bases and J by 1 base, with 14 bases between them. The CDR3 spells CASSFQIGGGTDTQYF. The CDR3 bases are TGTGCCAGCAGCTTTCAGATAGGCGGGGGCACAGATACGCAGTATTTT.

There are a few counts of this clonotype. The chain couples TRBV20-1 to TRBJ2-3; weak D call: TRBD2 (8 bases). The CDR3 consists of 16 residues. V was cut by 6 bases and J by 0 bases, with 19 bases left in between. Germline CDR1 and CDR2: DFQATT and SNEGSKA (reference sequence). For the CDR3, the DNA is TGCAGTGCCTTAGGGGGCGGGAGGAGGAGCACAGATACGCAGTATTTT. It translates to CSALGGGRRSTDTQYF.

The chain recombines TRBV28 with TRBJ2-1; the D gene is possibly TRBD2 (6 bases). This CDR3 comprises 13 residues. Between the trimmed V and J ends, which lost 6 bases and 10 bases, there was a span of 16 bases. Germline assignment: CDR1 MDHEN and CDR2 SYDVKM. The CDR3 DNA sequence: TGTGCCAGCAGGGACGGACTACAAGGGGAGCAGTTCTTC. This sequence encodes CASRDGLQGEQFF.

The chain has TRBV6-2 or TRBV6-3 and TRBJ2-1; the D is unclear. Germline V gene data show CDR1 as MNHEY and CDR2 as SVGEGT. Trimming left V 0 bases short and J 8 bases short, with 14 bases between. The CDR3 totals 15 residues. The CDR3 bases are TGTGCCAGCAGTTACTCGATTTCACCATTCGATGAGCAGTTCTTC. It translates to CASSYSISPFDEQFF.

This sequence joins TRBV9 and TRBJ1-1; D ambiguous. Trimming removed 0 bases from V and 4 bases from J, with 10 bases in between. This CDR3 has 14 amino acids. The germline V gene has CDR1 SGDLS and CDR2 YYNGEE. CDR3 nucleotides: TGTGCCAGCAGCGTAGCCGGGTCGGGCACTGAAGCTTTCTTT. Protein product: CASSVAGSGTEAFF.

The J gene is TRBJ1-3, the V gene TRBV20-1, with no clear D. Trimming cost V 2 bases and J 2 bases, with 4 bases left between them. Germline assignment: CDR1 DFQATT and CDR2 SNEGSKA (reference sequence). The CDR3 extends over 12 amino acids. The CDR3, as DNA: TGCAGTGCTAGATGGACTGGAAACACCATATATTTT. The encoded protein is CSARWTGNTIYF.

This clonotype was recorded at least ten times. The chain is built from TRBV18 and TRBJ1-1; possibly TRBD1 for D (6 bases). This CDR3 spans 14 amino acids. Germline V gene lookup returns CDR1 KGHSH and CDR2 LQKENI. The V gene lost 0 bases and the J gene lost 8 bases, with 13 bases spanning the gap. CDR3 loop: CASSPPVKGGEAFF. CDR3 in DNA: TGTGCCAGCTCACCACCGGTGAAGGGGGGGGAAGCTTTCTTT.

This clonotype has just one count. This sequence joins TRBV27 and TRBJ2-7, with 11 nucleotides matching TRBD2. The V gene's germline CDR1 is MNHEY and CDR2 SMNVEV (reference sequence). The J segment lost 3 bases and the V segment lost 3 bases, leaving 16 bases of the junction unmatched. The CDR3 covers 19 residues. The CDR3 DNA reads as TGTGCCAGCAGTTTGGGGACTAGCGGCCCTAACGACCCCCACTACGAGCAGTACTTC. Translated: CASSLGTSGPNDPHYEQYF.

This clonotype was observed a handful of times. The CDR3 loop is CASSDGLGGGYTF. CDR3 in DNA: TGTGCCAGCAGTGATGGTCTTGGGGGTGGCTACACCTTC. The rearrangement links TRBV6-1 to TRBJ1-2; tentatively, D is TRBD1 (5 bases). Trimming pared 3 bases from V and 7 bases from J, leaving 12 bases between. In germline, CDR1 is MNHNS, CDR2 SASEGT. The CDR3 length is 13 residues.

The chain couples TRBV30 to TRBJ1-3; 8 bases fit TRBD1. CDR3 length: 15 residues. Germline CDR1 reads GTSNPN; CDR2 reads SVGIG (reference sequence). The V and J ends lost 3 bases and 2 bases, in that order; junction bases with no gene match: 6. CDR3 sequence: CAWSVSTGAGNTIYF. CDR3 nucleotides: TGTGCCTGGAGCGTATCGACAGGGGCTGGAAACACCATATATTTT.

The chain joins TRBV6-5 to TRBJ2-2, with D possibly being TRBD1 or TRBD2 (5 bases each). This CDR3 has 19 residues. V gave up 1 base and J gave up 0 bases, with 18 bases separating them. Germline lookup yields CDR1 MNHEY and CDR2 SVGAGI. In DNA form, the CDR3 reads TGTGCCAGCAGTTACTTGGATCTAACCGGGACCACGAACACCGGGGAGCTGTTTTTT. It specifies CASSYLDLTGTTNTGELFF.

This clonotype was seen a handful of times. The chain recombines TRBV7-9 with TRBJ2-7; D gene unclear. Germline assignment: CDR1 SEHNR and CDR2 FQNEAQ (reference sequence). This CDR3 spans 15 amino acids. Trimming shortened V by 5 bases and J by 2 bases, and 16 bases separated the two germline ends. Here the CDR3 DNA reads TGTGCCAGCAGCAACCTAACCCGGAAACCCTACGAGCAGTACTTC. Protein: CASSNLTRKPYEQYF.

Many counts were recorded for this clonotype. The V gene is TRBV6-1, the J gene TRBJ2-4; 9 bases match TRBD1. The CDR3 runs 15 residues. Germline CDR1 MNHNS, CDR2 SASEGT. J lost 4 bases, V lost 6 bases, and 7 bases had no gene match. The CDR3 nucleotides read TGTGCCAGCAGAGCGGACAGGGGATCAAAAAACATTCAGTACTTC. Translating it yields CASRADRGSKNIQYF.

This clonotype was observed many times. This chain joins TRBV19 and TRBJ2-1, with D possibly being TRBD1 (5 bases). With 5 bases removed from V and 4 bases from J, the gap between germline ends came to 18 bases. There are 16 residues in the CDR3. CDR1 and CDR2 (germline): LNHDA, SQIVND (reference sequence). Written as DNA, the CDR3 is TGTGCCAGTAGTGCCAGGCCAGGGTTTGGGTACAATGAGCAGTTCTTC. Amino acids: CASSARPGFGYNEQFF. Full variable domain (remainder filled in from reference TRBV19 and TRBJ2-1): DGGITQSPKYLFRKEGQNVTLSCEQNLNHDAMYWYRQDPGQGLRLIYYSQIVNDFQKGDIAEGYSVSREKKESFPLTVTSAQKNPTAFYLCASSARPGFGYNEQFFGPGTRLTVL.

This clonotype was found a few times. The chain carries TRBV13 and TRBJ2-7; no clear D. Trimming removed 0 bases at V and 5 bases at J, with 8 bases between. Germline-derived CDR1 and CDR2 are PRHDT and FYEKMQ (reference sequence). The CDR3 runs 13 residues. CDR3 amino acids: CASSLGGRNEQYF. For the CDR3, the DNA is TGTGCCAGCAGCTTAGGGGGTCGGAACGAGCAGTACTTC. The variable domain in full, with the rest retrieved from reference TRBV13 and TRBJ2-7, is AAGVIQSPRHLIKEKRETATLKCYPIPRHDTVYWYQQGPGQDPQFLISFYEKMQSDKGSIPDRFSAQQFSDYHSELNMSSLELGDSALYFCASSLGGRNEQYFGPGTRLTVT.

CDR3 DNA: TGTGCCAGCAGCTTAAAACGTAATTCACCCCTCCACTTT. Protein sequence: CASSLKRNSPLHF. The genes are TRBV7-2 and TRBJ1-6, with D hard to call. The CDR3 is 13 amino acids. CDR1 and CDR2 (germline): SGHTA, FQGNSA. The V gene lost 2 bases and the J gene lost 6 bases, with 5 bases spanning the gap. Looking up the rest from reference TRBV7-2 and TRBJ1-6 gives the full variable domain: GAGVSQSPSNKVTEKGKDVELRCDPISGHTALYWYRQSLGQGLEFLIYFQGNSAPDKSGLPSDRFSAERTGGSVSTLTIQRTQQEDSAVYLCASSLKRNSPLHFGNGTRLTVT.

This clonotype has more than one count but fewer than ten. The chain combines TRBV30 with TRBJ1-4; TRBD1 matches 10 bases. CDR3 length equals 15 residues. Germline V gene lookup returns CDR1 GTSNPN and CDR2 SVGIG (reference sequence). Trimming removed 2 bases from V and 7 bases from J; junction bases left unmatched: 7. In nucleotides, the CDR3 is TGTGCCTGGAGTCCCGGACAGGGGGGGGGTGAAAAACTGTTTTTT. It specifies CAWSPGQGGGEKLFF. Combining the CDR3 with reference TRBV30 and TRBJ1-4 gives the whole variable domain SQTIHQWPATLVQPVGSPLSLECTVEGTSNPNLYWYRQAAGRGLQLLFYSVGIGQISSEVPQNLSASRPQDRQFILSSKKLLLSDSGFYLCAWSPGQGGGEKLFFGSGTQLSVL.

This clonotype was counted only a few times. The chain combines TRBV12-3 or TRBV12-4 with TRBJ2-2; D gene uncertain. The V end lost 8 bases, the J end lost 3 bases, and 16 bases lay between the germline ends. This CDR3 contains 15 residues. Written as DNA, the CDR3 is TGTGCCAGCTTGTACGGGCCCGTCGACACCGGGGAGCTGTTTTTT. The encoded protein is CASLYGPVDTGELFF.

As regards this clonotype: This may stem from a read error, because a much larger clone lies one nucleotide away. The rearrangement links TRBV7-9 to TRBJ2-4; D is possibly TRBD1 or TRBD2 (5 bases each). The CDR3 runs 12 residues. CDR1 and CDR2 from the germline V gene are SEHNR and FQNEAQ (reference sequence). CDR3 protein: CASGLLGAIQYF. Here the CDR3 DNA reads TGTGCCAGCGGCTTACTCGGGGCCATTCAGTACTTC.

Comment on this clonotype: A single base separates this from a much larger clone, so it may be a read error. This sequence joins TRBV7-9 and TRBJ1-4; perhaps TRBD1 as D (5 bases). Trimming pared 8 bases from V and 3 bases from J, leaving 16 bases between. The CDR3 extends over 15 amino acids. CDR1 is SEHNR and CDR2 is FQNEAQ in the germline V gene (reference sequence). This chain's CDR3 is CASGQQEGPNEKLFF. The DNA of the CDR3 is TGTGCCAGCGGCCAGCAAGAGGGACCTAATGAAAAACTGTTTTTT.

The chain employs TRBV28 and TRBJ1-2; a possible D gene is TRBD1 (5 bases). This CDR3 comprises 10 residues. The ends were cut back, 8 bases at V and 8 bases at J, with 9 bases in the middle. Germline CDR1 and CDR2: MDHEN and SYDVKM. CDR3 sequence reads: CASYWGGYTF. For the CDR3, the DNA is TGTGCCAGCTACTGGGGGGGCTACACCTTC.

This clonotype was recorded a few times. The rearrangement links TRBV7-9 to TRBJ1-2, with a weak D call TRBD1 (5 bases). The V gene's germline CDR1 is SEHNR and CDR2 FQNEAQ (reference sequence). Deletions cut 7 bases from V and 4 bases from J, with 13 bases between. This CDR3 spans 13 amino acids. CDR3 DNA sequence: TGTGCCAGCACCCTGGGGGGGTTCTATGGCTACACCTTC. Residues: CASTLGGFYGYTF.

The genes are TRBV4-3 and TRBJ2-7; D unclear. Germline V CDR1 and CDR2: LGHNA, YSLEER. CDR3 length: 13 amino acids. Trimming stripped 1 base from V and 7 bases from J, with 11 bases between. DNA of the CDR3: TGCGCCAGCAGCCAAGTTTACAGTGGAGAGCAGTACTTC. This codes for CASSQVYSGEQYF.

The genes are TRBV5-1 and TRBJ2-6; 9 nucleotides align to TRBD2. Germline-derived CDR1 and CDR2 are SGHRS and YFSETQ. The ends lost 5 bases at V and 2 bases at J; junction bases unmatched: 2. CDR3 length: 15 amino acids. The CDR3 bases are TGCGCCAGCAGGCCTAGCGGGACTGGGGCCAACGTCCTGACTTTC. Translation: CASRPSGTGANVLTF.

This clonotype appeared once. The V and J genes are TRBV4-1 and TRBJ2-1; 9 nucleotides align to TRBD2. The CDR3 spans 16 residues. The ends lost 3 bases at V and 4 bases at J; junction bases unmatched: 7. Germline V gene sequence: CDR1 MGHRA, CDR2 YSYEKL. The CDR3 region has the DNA TGCGCCAGCAGCCACAACCTAGCGGGAAATTACAATGAGCAGTTCTTC. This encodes CASSHNLAGNYNEQFF.

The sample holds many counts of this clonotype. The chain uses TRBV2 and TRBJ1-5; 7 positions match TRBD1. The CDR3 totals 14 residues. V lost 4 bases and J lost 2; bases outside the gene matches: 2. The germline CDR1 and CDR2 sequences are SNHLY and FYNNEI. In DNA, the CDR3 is TGTGCCAGCAGTGCTGGACAGGGCAATCAGCCCCAGCATTTT. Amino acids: CASSAGQGNQPQHF.

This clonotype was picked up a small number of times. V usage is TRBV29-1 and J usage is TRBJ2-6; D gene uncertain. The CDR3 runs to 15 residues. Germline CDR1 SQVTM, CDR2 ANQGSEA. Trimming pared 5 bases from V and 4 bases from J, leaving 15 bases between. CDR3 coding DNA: TGCAGCGTTCAGCTCTCTATTGGAGGGGCCAACGTCCTGACTTTC. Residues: CSVQLSIGGANVLTF.

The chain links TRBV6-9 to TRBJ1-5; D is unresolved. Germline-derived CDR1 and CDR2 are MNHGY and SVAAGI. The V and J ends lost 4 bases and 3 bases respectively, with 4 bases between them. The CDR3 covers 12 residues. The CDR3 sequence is CASSSDNQPQHF. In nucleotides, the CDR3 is TGTGCCAGCAGTTCGGACAATCAGCCCCAGCATTTT.

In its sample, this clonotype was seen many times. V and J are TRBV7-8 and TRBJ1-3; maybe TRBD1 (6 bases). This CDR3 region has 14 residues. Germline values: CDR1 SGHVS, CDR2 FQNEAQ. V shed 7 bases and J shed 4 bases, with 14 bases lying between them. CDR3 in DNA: TGTGCCAGCAAGGGACAAACATCAGGAAACACCATATATTTT. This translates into CASKGQTSGNTIYF.